Each of the 16 T cell receptor beta chains below was sequenced from the same sample in a study of response to subunit inactivated influenza vaccine. Each CDR3 protein gets one entry after TCRdb re-called the RT-PCR reads with MiXCR. Among 500,000 to 600,000 distinct CDR3 sequences listed, 7.6% were seen once. The starting material was PBMCs from blood, obtained 23 to 25 months after vaccination. These receptors all come from a man between 50 and 75 years old who received an inactivated influenza vaccine.

The chain joins TRBV6-1 to TRBJ2-7, with D tentatively TRBD1 or TRBD2 (5 bases each). The CDR3 has 13 amino acids. Between the trimmed V and J ends, which lost 0 bases and 7 bases, there was a span of 10 bases. Germline V gene lookup returns CDR1 MNHNS and CDR2 SASEGT. In nucleotides, the CDR3 is TGTGCCAGCAGTGAAGCCGGGGCCTCGGAGCAGTACTTC. Protein sequence: CASSEAGASEQYF.

The gene calls are TRBV12-3 or TRBV12-4 and TRBJ2-1; TRBD2 agrees at 9 bases. After removal of 3 bases from V and 5 bases from J, the junction contained 5 bases not matched to a gene. The CDR3 loop spans 15 amino acids. CDR3 amino acids: CASSFAGGPNNEQFF. CDR3 DNA: TGTGCCAGCAGTTTCGCGGGAGGGCCCAACAATGAGCAGTTCTTC.

This clonotype was picked up a small number of times. The J gene is TRBJ1-2, the V gene TRBV28; the match to TRBD1 covers 9 bases. J lost 8 bases, V lost 6 bases, and 10 bases had no gene match. Germline-derived CDR1 and CDR2 are MDHEN and SYDVKM. This CDR3 comprises 14 residues. CDR3 sequence: CASSPGTGSTGYTF. DNA for the CDR3: TGTGCCAGCAGCCCCGGGACAGGGAGCACGGGCTACACCTTC.

This clonotype was seen ten or more times. The chain links TRBV7-2 to TRBJ2-4; 7 bases are shared with TRBD2. This CDR3 has 14 amino acids. V lost 5 bases, J lost 6 bases, and 7 bases stayed unmatched. Germline V lookup: CDR1 SGHTA, CDR2 FQGNSA. The CDR3 nucleotides read TGTGCCAGCAGCACACGACTAGCTGGAAACATTCAGTACTTC. It encodes CASSTRLAGNIQYF.

This clonotype was seen more than once but under ten times. The V call is TRBV5-1, the J call TRBJ2-2, with 9 bases that match TRBD1. V shed 5 bases and J 1 base; nucleotides not matched to a gene: 0. The CDR3 is 14 amino acids. Germline V gene data show CDR1 as SGHRS and CDR2 as YFSETQ. In DNA form, the CDR3 reads TGCGCCAGCAGGACAGGGGGGAACACCGGGGAGCTGTTTTTT. Translating gives CASRTGGNTGELFF. Drawing the rest from reference TRBV5-1 and TRBJ2-2, the complete variable domain is KAGVTQTPRYLIKTRGQQVTLSCSPISGHRSVSWYQQTPGQGLQFLFEYFSETQRNKGNFPGRFSGRQFSNSRSEMNVSTLELGDSALYLCASRTGGNTGELFFGEGSRLTVL.

The genes are TRBV6-2 or TRBV6-3 and TRBJ2-7; D not certain. V lost 0 bases and J 2 bases, leaving 14 bases between the germline ends. The CDR3 totals 16 residues. Germline V gene sequence: CDR1 MNHEY, CDR2 SVGEGT. CDR3 sequence: CASSYSVLLMTYEQYF. The CDR3, as DNA: TGTGCCAGCAGTTACTCAGTTTTACTGATGACCTACGAGCAGTACTTC.

This chain joins TRBV20-1 and TRBJ2-1; D is undetermined. The germline V gene encodes CDR1 DFQATT and CDR2 SNEGSKA (reference sequence). Trimming shortened V by 1 base and J by 3 bases, and 7 bases separated the two germline ends. This CDR3 spans 13 amino acids. The CDR3 spells CSARGAIYNEQFF. The CDR3 bases are TGCAGTGCTAGAGGGGCGATCTACAATGAGCAGTTCTTC.

This clonotype was seen a few times. The genes are TRBV21-1 and TRBJ2-7; the table gives TRBD1 as D, unverified against the DNA. TRBV21-1 counts as a pseudogene. This CDR3 comprises 18 residues. CDR3 amino acids: CASSRGVCLGPDLGEQYF. The CDR3 DNA sequence: TGTGCCAGCAGCAGGGGCGTATGTCTAGGACCTGACCTTGGAGAGCAGTACTTC.

V usage is TRBV2 and J usage is TRBJ2-3, with no clear D. The CDR3 is 13 residues long. V lost 4 bases and J 2 bases, leaving 7 bases between the germline ends. Germline CDR1 and CDR2: SNHLY and FYNNEI. The CDR3 region is CASSVGFTDTQYF. In nucleotides, the CDR3 is TGTGCCAGCAGTGTGGGCTTCACAGATACGCAGTATTTT.

This clonotype was seen repeatedly, ten times or more. This chain uses TRBV7-2 with TRBJ2-2; TRBD2 agrees at 7 bases. V dropped 1 base and J dropped 2; count of bases not matched to a gene: 4. CDR1 and CDR2 from the germline V gene are SGHTA and FQGNSA. The CDR3 extends over 16 amino acids. The CDR3 sequence: CASSLGLAANTGELFF. In DNA, the CDR3 is TGTGCCAGCAGCTTAGGTCTAGCGGCAAACACCGGGGAGCTGTTTTTT.

This clonotype was seen more than once but under ten times. The chain uses TRBV29-1 and TRBJ2-3, with D unresolved. Germline V gives CDR1 SQVTM, CDR2 ANQGSEA. This CDR3 contains 10 residues. Trimming left V 4 bases short and J 4 bases short, with 3 bases between. CDR3 region: CSVAADTQYF. The CDR3 DNA reads as TGCAGCGTTGCTGCAGATACGCAGTATTTT.

This clonotype was seen a handful of times. J is TRBJ1-1 and V is TRBV20-1; no definite D call. V lost 2 bases to trimming and J lost 3 bases, with 10 bases between them. The CDR3 is 13 residues long. The germline gives CDR1 DFQATT, CDR2 SNEGSKA (reference sequence). The chain's CDR3 is CSARPDWDTEAFF. The CDR3 DNA reads TGCAGTGCTAGACCTGACTGGGACACTGAAGCTTTCTTT.

This clonotype was seen ten or more times. This chain uses TRBV7-2 with TRBJ1-1; D remains ambiguous. This CDR3 contains 13 residues. V was trimmed by 1 base and J by 6 bases, leaving 9 bases between them. From germline, CDR1 is SGHTA and CDR2 FQGNSA. CDR3 residues: CASSLVLLSEAFF. Written as DNA, the CDR3 is TGTGCCAGCAGCTTAGTTTTACTTTCTGAAGCTTTCTTT.

This clonotype was seen more than once but under ten times. This sequence joins TRBV5-5 and TRBJ2-5, with no clear D. With 5 bases removed from V and 8 bases from J, the gap between germline ends came to 16 bases. This CDR3 is 13 amino acids long. Germline loops: CDR1 SGHKS, CDR2 YYEKEE (reference sequence). The chain's CDR3 is CASSNGRLDTQYF. CDR3 nucleotides: TGTGCCAGCAGTAACGGTCGTTTGGACACCCAGTACTTC.

The rearrangement joins TRBV12-3 or TRBV12-4 to TRBJ2-1; TRBD2 matches at 7 bases. This CDR3 contains 17 residues. Unmatched junction bases numbered 12, after V lost 5 bases and J lost 2 bases. This CDR3 reads CASSPSRAGPTYNEQFF. The CDR3 DNA follows: TGTGCCAGCAGTCCCAGTAGAGCGGGACCGACCTACAATGAGCAGTTCTTC.

This clonotype was seen many times. The chain is built from TRBV20-1 and TRBJ1-2, with a weak D call TRBD1 (5 bases). The germline V gene has CDR1 DFQATT and CDR2 SNEGSKA (reference sequence). The length of the CDR3 is 9 residues. V was clipped by 7 bases and J by 8 bases, with 8 bases between them. The CDR3 DNA reads TGCAGTGGGGGGAAGGGCTACACCTTC. Protein sequence: CSGGKGYTF.